The present TCR beta chain was sequenced within a study of OX40 agonist ivuxolimab in advanced cancers. On the study more broadly: Checkpoint inhibitors had been given previously to 35% to 50% of patients. Partial responses were seen in three patients, one with hepatocellular carcinoma and two with cutaneous melanoma.

The assay was immunoSEQ multiplex PCR, and TCRdb's table has in-frame clones only and misses some. The sample carries roughly 17,000 clones, about nine tenths recorded once. With respect to this clone: Other DNA sequences of this sample code for an identical CDR3.

Sequencing was performed on CD4+ or CD8+ T cells sorted from blood, taken in a trial of the OX40 agonist ivuxolimab. The receptor's source is an adult with an advanced solid tumor such as melanoma, head and neck, liver or kidney cancer.

The CDR3 protein is CASSLSRRGQPQHF. For the CDR3, the DNA is TGTGCCAGCAGTTTATCCCGCAGGGGCCAGCCCCAGCATTTT. This chain links TRBV27 with TRBJ1-5; TRBD1 might be the D (6 bases). The CDR3 is 14 amino acids. The germline CDR1 and CDR2 sequences are MNHEY and SMNVEV (reference sequence). V lost 0 bases and J 7 bases, leaving 10 bases between the germline ends.